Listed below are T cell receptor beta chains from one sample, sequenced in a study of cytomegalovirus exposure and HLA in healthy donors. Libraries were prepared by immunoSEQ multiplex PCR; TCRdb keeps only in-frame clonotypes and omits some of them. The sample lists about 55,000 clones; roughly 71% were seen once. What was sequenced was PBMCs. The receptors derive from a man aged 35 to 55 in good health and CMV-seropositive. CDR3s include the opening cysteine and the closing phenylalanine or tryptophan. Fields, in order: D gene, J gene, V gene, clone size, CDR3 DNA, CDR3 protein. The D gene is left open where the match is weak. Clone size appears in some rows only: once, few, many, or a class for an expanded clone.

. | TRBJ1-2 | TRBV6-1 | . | TGTGCCAGCAGTGTGACGGGGATGTCGAATGGCTACACCTTC | CASSVTGMSNGYTF
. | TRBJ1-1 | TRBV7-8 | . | TGTGCCAGCAGCTCCACAGGGACGAACACTGAAGCTTTCTTT | CASSSTGTNTEAFF
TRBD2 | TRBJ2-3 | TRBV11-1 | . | TGTGCCAGCAGCTCGGGACTAGCGGGGGGGAGGACAGATACGCAGTATTTT | CASSSGLAGGRTDTQYF
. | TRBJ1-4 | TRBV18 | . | TGTGCCAGCTCCCTAGACAGGACTGAAAAACTGTTTTTT | CASSLDRTEKLFF
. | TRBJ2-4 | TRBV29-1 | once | TGCAGCGTTGACAGGGAACGGGCCATTCAGTACTTC | CSVDRERAIQYF
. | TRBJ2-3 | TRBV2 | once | TGTGCCAGCACCTCCGGGCTGGGGGGGCTCGATACGCAGTATTTT | CASTSGLGGLDTQYF
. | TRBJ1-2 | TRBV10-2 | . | TGCGCCAGCAGTGAGGGCCGGGGAGGCTACACCTTC | CASSEGRGGYTF
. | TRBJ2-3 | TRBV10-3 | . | TGTGCCATCAGTGAGTCAGCTTCAGATACGCAGTATTTT | CAISESASDTQYF
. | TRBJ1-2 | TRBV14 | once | TGTGCCAGCAGCCAAGTCCAGGGGTATGGCTACACCTTC | CASSQVQGYGYTF
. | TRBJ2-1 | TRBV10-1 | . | TGCGCCAGCAGGAAACAGCGGAGGGGAAATGAGCAGTTCTTC | CASRKQRRGNEQFF
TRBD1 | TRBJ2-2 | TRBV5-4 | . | TGTGCCAGCAGTCGGCAGACAGGGGGCGTCACCGGGGAGCTGTTTTTT | CASSRQTGGVTGELFF
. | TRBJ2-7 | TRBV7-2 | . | TGTGCCAGCAGCCCCCCGCAGTCCTACGAGCAGTACTTC | CASSPPQSYEQYF
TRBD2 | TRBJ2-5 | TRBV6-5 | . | TGTGCCAGCAGTTACTTGTGGACTAGCGACCAAGAGACCCAGTACTTC | CASSYLWTSDQETQYF
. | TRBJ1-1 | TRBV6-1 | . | TGTGCCAGCAAGGACAGACCGAACACTGAAGCTTTCTTT | CASKDRPNTEAFF
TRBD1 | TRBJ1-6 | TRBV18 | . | TGTGCCAGCTCACCCTCCGGGACAGTTTATAATTCACCCCTCCACTTT | CASSPSGTVYNSPLHF
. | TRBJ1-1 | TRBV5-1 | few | TGCGCCAGCAGCTTGGCACAGACGAACACTGAAGCTTTCTTT | CASSLAQTNTEAFF
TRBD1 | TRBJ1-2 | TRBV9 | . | TGTGCCAGGGAGGACAGGAACTTCATGGAGTCGTTCTCGGATGGCTACACCTTC | CAREDRNFMESFSDGYTF
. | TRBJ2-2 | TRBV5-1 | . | TGCGCCAGCTGCAGGGATCCCGGGGAGCTGTTTTTT | CASCRDPGELFF
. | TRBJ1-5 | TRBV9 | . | TGTGCCAGCAGCTCTACAGGGTATAGCAATCAGCCCCAGCATTTT | CASSSTGYSNQPQHF
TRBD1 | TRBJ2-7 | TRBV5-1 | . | TGCGCCAGCAGCGGGGGACAGGGCTTCTACGAGCAGTACTTC | CASSGGQGFYEQYF
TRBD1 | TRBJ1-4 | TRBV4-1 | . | TGCGCCAGCAGCCCGAGAGAGACAGGGCCCCAGAATGTAAAACTGTTTTTT | CASSPRETGPQNVKLFF
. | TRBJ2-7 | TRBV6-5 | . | TGTGCCAGCACCGTCCGGACAGGGAGGGACGAGCAGTACTTC | CASTVRTGRDEQYF
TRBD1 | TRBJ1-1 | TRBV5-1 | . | TGCGCCAGCAGCTTTCAGGGGGAAGACACTGAAGCTTTCTTT | CASSFQGEDTEAFF
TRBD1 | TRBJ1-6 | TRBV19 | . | TGTGCCAGTAGTACCACCGGGACAGGGGGGAATAATTCACCCCTCCACTTT | CASSTTGTGGNNSPLHF
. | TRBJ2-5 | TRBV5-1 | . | TGCGCCAGCAGCAAATCCCCCGGGGGAGGGACCCAGTACTTC | CASSKSPGGGTQYF
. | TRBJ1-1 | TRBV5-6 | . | TGTGCCAGCAGCTTGCGGGAAAACACTGAAGCTTTCTTT | CASSLRENTEAFF
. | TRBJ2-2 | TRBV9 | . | TGTGCCAGCAGCGTAGACGCGTTCACCGGGGAGCTGTTTTTT | CASSVDAFTGELFF
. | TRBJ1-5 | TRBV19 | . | TGTGCCAGTATTCGCTCGACAGGACCTAGCAATCAGCCCCAGCATTTT | CASIRSTGPSNQPQHF
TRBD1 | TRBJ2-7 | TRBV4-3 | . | TGCGCCAGCAGCCAAGATGGGACAGGTACTACCTACGAGCAGTACTTC | CASSQDGTGTTYEQYF
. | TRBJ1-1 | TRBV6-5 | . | TGTGCCAGCAGTTACCAAAACACAGGGAACACTGAAGCTTTCTTT | CASSYQNTGNTEAFF
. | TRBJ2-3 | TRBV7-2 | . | TGTGCCAGCAGCAAACAGGGTAGGGGCCCAGATACGCAGTATTTT | CASSKQGRGPDTQYF
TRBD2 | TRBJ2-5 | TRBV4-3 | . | TGCGCCAGCAGCACACGGACTAGCGGGAGGGGGGAGACCCAGTACTTC | CASSTRTSGRGETQYF
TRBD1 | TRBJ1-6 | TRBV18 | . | TGTGCCAGCTCACCTGGACAGGGAGGAAATTCACCCCTCCACTTT | CASSPGQGGNSPLHF
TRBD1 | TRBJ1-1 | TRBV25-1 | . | TGTGCCAGCAGTAGAATGGGGACAGGGATTAAGAACACTGAAGCTTTCTTT | CASSRMGTGIKNTEAFF
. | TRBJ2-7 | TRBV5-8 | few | TGTGCCAGCAGCCGCGGGTACTCCTACGAGCAGTACTTC | CASSRGYSYEQYF
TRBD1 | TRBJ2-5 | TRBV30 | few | TGTGCCTGGGGGGGGACAGGGTGGGCTGGCGAGACCCAGTACTTC | CAWGGTGWAGETQYF
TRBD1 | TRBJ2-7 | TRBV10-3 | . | TGTGCCATCAGTGAGTCGGGGACAGGGGGCTACGAGCAGTACTTC | CAISESGTGGYEQYF
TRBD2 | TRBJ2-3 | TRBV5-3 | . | TGTGCCAGAAGCCCGAGATCAGCGGGGGGCCAACCACCCACAGATACGCAGTATTTT | CARSPRSAGGQPPTDTQYF
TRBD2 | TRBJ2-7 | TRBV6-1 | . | TGTGCCAGCAGTGAGGGGACTAGCGGGGGGTTCGAGCAGTACTTC | CASSEGTSGGFEQYF
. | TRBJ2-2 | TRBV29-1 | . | TGCAGCGCCGACGGTTTAAGGGGCGGGGAGCTGTTTTTT | CSADGLRGGELFF
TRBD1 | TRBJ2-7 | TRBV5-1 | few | TGCGCCAGCAGCTTCGACAGGGTCTACGAGCAGTACTTC | CASSFDRVYEQYF
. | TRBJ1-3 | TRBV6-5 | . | TGTGCCAGCAGCCGAAACAGGGATCCTGGAAACACCATATATTTT | CASSRNRDPGNTIYF
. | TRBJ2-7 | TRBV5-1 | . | TGCGCCAGCAGCTTAACGGGACTGAACTTCGGAGGGCAGTACTTC | CASSLTGLNFGGQYF
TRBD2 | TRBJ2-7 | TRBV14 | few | TGTGCCAGCAGCCAAGAGGGACTAGGGACCGTCGAGCAGTACTTC | CASSQEGLGTVEQYF
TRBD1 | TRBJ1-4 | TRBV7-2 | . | TGTGCCAGCGGTGGACAGGCAAATGAAAAACTGTTTTTT | CASGGQANEKLFF
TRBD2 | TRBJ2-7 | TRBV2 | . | TGTGCCAGCAGTGAGTCCAAGGGACTAGCGGGGGAGGAAGAGCAGTACTTC | CASSESKGLAGEEEQYF
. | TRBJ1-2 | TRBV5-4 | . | TGTGCCAGCAGTACAAATGTGGTGCAACGCTATGGCTACACCTTC | CASSTNVVQRYGYTF
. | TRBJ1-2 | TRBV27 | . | TGTGCCAGCAGTTCAGGACTTAGGGCTTATGGCTACACCTTC | CASSSGLRAYGYTF
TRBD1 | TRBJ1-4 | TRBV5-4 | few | TGTGCCAGCAGCTTGGACCCTGGGCAGGGGGACCTTAATGAAAAACTGTTTTTT | CASSLDPGQGDLNEKLFF
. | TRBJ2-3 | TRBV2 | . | TGTGCCAGCAGACGAAGCGCGAGCACAGATACGCAGTATTTT | CASRRSASTDTQYF
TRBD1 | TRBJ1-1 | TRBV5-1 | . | TGCGCCAGCACGACAGGGGGAAACACTGAAGCTTTCTTT | CASTTGGNTEAFF
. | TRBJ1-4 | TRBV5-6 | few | TGTGCCAGCAGCTTTCTAGGTACAACTAATGAAAAACTGTTTTTT | CASSFLGTTNEKLFF
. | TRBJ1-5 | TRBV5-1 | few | TGCGCCAGCAGCCACCTGGAGGCGTCAGTGGACCAGCCCCAGCATTTT | CASSHLEASVDQPQHF
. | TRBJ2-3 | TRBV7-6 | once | TGTGCCAGCAGCTTAGAGGTGGGCCTACCCTTGCAGTATTTT | CASSLEVGLPLQYF